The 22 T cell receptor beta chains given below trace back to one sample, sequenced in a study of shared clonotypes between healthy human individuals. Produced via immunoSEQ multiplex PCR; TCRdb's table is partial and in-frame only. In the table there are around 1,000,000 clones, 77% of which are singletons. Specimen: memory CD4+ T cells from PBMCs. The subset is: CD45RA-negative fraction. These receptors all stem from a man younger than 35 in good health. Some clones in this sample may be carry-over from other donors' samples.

The CDR3 nucleotides read TGTGCCAGCAGCCAAGGCGGCGGTTCGGGAGCCCTCCACTTT. Translating it yields CASSQGGGSGALHF. The chain recombines TRBV4-2 with TRBJ1-6; the D is unclear. The germline CDR1 and CDR2 sequences are LGHNA and YNFKEQ. The CDR3 runs 14 residues. V shed 1 base and J shed 14 bases, with 15 bases lying between them.

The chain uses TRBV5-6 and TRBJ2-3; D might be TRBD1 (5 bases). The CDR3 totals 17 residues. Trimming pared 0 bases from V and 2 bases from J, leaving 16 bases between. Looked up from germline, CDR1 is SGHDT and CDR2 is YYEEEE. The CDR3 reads CASSLGIGARDTDTQYF. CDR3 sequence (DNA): TGTGCCAGCAGCTTGGGAATAGGGGCGCGTGACACAGATACGCAGTATTTT.

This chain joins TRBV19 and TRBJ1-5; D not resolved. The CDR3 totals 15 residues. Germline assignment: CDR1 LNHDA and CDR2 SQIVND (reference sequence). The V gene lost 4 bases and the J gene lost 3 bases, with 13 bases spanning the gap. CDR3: CASSNTELNNQPQHF. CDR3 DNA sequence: TGTGCCAGTAGTAATACAGAGCTGAACAATCAGCCCCAGCATTTT.

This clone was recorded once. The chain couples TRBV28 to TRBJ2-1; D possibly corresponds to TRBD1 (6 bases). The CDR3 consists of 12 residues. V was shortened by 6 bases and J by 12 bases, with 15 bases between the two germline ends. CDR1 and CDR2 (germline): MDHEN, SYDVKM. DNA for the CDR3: TGTGCCAGCAGCTCTGGACAGCAGGGGCAGTTCTTC. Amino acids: CASSSGQQGQFF.

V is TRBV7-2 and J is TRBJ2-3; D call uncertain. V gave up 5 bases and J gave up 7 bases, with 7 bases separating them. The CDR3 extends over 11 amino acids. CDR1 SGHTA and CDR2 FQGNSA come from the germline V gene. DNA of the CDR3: TGTGCCAGCAGCCCCTCATATACGCAGTATTTT. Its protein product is CASSPSYTQYF.

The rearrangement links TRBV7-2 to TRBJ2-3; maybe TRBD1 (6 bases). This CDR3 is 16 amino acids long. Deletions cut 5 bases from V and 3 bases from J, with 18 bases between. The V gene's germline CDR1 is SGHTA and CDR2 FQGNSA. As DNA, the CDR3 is TGTGCCAGCAGCACGACCGGGTCTAGGGGGACAGATACGCAGTATTTT. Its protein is CASSTTGSRGTDTQYF.

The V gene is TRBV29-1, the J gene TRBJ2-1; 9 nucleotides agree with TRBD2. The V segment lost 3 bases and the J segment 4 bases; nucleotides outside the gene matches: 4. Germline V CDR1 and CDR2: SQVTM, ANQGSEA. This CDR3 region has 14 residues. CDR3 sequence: CSVEGSGGYNEQFF. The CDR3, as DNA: TGCAGCGTTGAGGGTAGCGGGGGATACAATGAGCAGTTCTTC.

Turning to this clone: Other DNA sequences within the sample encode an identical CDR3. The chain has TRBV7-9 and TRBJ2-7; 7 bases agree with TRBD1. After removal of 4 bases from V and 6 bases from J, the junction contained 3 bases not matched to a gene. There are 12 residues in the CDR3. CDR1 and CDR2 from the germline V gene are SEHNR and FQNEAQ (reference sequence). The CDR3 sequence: CASSWTGGEQYF. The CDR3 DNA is TGTGCCAGCAGCTGGACAGGCGGCGAGCAGTACTTC.

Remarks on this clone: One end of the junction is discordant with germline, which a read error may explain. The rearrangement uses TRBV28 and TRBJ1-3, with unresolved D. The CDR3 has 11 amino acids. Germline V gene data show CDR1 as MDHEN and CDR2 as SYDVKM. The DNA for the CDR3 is TGTGCCAGCAGTTCTTTCGGTAGGGTTCGGTTT. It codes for CASSSFGRVRF.

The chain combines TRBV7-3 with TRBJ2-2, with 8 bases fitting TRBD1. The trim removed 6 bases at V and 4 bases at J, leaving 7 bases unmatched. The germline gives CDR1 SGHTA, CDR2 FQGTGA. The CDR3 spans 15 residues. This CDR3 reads CASSLDRVGTGELFF. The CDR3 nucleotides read TGTGCCAGCAGTTTGGACAGGGTGGGCACCGGGGAGCTGTTTTTT.

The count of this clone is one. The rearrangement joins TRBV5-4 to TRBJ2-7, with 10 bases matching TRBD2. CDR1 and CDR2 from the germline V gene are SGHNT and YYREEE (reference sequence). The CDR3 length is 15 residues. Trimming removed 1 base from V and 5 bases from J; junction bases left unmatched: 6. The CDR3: CASSLPLAGANEQYF. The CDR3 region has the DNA TGTGCCAGCAGCTTGCCCCTAGCGGGAGCGAACGAGCAGTACTTC. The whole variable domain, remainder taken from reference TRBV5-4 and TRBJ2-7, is ETGVTQSPTHLIKTRGQQVTLRCSSQSGHNTVSWYQQALGQGPQFIFQYYREEENGRGNFPPRFSGLQFPNYSSELNVNALELDDSALYLCASSLPLAGANEQYFGPGTRLTVT.

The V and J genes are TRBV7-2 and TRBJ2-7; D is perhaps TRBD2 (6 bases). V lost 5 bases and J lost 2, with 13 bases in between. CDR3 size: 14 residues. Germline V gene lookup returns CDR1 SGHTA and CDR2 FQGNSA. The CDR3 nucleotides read TGTGCCAGCAGCGGCACGGGACTTGCCTACGAGCAGTACTTC. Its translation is CASSGTGLAYEQYF.

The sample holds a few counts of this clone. The CDR3 DNA sequence: TGCGCCAGCAGCGAAAGGGCTAGCGGGACTAGCACAGATACGCAGTATTTT. Translating it yields CASSERASGTSTDTQYF. The rearrangement links TRBV4-1 to TRBJ2-3; TRBD2 aligns across 9 bases. V shed 5 bases and J 0 bases; nucleotides not matched to a gene: 9. CDR3 size: 17 residues. Germline CDR1 reads MGHRA; CDR2 reads YSYEKL.

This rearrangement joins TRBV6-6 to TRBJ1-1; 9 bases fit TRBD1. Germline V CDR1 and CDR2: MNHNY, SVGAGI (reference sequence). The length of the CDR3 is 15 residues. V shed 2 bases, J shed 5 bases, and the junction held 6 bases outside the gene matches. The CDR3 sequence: CASSYPTGGVTEAFF. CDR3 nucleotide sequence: TGTGCCAGCAGTTACCCGACAGGGGGGGTGACTGAAGCTTTCTTT.

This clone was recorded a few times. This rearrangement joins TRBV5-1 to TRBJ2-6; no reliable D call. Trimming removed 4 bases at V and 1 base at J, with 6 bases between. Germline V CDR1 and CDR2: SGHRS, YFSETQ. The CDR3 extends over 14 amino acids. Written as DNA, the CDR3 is TGCGCCAGCAGCGGTAGTTCTGGGGCCAACGTCCTGACTTTC. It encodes CASSGSSGANVLTF.

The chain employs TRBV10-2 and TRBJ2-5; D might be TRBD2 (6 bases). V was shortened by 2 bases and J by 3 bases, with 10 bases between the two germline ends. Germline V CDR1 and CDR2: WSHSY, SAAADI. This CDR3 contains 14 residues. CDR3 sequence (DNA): TGCGCCAGCAGTGAGACTAGCTGGGAAGAGACCCAGTACTTC. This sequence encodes CASSETSWEETQYF.

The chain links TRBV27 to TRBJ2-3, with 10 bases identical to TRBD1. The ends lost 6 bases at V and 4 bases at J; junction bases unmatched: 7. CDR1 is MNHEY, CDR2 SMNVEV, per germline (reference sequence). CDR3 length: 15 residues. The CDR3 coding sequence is TGTGCCAGCAGACCCGGGACAGGGGTATCAGATACGCAGTATTTT. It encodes CASRPGTGVSDTQYF.

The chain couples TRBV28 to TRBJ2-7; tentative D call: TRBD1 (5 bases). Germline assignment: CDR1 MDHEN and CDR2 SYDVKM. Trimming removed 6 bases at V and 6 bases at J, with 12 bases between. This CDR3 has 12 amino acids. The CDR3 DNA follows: TGTGCCAGCAGCTCACAGGCCCCCGAGCAGTACTTC. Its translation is CASSSQAPEQYF.

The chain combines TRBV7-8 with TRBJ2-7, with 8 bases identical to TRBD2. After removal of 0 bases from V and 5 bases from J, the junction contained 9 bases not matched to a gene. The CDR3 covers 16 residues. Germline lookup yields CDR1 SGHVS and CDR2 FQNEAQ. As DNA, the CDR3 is TGTGCCAGCAGCTTAGCTTACGGGACTAGGAATCACGAGCAGTACTTC. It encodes CASSLAYGTRNHEQYF. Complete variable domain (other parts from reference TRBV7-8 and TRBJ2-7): GAGVSQSPRYKVAKRGQDVALRCDPISGHVSLFWYQQALGQGPEFLTYFQNEAQLDKSGLPSDRFFAERPEGSVSTLKIQRTQQEDSAVYLCASSLAYGTRNHEQYFGPGTRLTVT.

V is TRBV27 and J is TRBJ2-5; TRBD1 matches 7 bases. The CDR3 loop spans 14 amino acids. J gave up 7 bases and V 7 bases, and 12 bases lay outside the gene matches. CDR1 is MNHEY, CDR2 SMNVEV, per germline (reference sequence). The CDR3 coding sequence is TGTGCCAGCACCGAGAGACCAGCAGGGGGGACCCAGTACTTC. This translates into CASTERPAGGTQYF.

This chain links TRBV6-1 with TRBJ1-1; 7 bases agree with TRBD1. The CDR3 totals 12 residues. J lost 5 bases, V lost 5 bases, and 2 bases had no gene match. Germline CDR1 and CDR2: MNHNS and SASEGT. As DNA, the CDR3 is TGTGCCAGCAGTACAGGGGAGACTGAAGCTTTCTTT. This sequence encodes CASSTGETEAFF.

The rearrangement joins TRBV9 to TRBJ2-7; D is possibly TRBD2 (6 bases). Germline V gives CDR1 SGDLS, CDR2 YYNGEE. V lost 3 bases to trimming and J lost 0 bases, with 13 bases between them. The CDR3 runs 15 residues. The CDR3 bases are TGTGCCAGCAGCGATGGGGAGGTTCTCTCCTACGAGCAGTACTTC. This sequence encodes CASSDGEVLSYEQYF.